These 11 T cell receptor beta chains originate from one sample sequenced in a study of T-cell reconstitution after alpha-beta-depleted transplantation in children. The library targeted TCRbeta and was prepared with unique molecular identifiers. Each CDR3 protein is one row after TCRdb ran MiXCR on the PCR reads. The sample lists hundreds of thousands of distinct CDR3 sequences; roughly 13% were seen once. This material consisted of PBMCs, mostly from graft donor cells, taken 360 days after TCRalphabeta/CD19-depleted stem cell transplant. These receptors were collected from a male patient under 18 who had a stem cell transplant for acute myeloid leukemia, so the T cells may come from the graft donor.

In this sample, this clonotype turned up a few times. The V gene is TRBV7-3, the J gene TRBJ2-3; D is unclear. V lost 4 bases and J lost 4, with 12 bases in between. The germline CDR1 and CDR2 sequences are SGHTA and FQGTGA. There are 14 residues in the CDR3. The CDR3 DNA sequence: TGTGCCAGCAGCTCCACTGGGCCCCCAGATACGCAGTATTTT. This codes for CASSSTGPPDTQYF.

There are a few counts of this clonotype. V is TRBV7-6 and J is TRBJ2-1; D not resolved. The length of the CDR3 is 13 residues. Germline V CDR1 and CDR2: SGHVS, FNYEAQ. Trimming took off 1 base at V and 6 bases at J, with 7 bases between the two ends. The CDR3 spells CASSLVAANEQFF. CDR3 DNA: TGTGCCAGCAGCTTAGTGGCAGCCAATGAGCAGTTCTTC.

There are many counts of this clonotype. The gene calls are TRBV28 and TRBJ2-7; 7 bases map to TRBD2. The junction had 6 bases not matched to a gene; V was cut back by 4 bases and J by 3 bases. Germline V gives CDR1 MDHEN, CDR2 SYDVKM. The CDR3 runs 14 residues. Here the CDR3 reads CASSSGLVLYEQYF. CDR3 DNA: TGTGCCAGCAGTTCCGGACTAGTCCTCTACGAGCAGTACTTC. Variable domain in full (rest from reference TRBV28 and TRBJ2-7): DVKVTQSSRYLVKRTGEKVFLECVQDMDHENMFWYRQDPGLGLRLIYFSYDVKMKEKGDIPEGYSVSREKKERFSLILESASTNQTSMYLCASSSGLVLYEQYFGPGTRLTVT.

This clonotype occurred a few times. The chain is built from TRBV12-3 or TRBV12-4 and TRBJ2-1; a weak D match, TRBD2 (5 bases). This CDR3 region has 12 residues. With 7 bases removed from V and 10 bases from J, the gap between germline ends came to 14 bases. The CDR3 DNA reads as TGTGCCAGCACCGCCGGGGTAGGCGAGCAGTTCTTC. The encoded protein is CASTAGVGEQFF.

This chain links TRBV4-3 with TRBJ1-1; D is perhaps TRBD1 (5 bases). The CDR3 extends over 17 amino acids. The germline CDR1 and CDR2 sequences are LGHNA and YSLEER. V lost 0 bases to trimming and J lost 4 bases, with 18 bases between them. The CDR3 coding sequence is TGCGCCAGCAGCCAAGATTTTAGCGGATTGGGGGTCACTGAAGCTTTCTTT. Encoded protein: CASSQDFSGLGVTEAFF.

The rearrangement uses TRBV7-6 and TRBJ2-3; 9 bases map to TRBD2. This CDR3 is 16 amino acids long. With V trimmed by 1 base and J by 4 bases, 6 bases remained unmatched. CDR1 SGHVS and CDR2 FNYEAQ come from the germline V gene. The DNA for the CDR3 is TGTGCCAGCAGCTTAGAGGCGGGAGGGAGGGCAGATACGCAGTATTTT. It encodes CASSLEAGGRADTQYF.

This clonotype has only a few counts. V usage is TRBV5-1 and J usage is TRBJ2-5, with D possibly called TRBD1 or TRBD2 (5 bases each). The germline CDR1 and CDR2 sequences are SGHRS and YFSETQ. Between the trimmed V and J ends, which lost 7 bases and 1 base, there was a span of 11 bases. This CDR3 spans 13 amino acids. CDR3 in DNA: TGCGCCAGCGGAAAGGGGACCCAAGAGACCCAGTACTTC. Translated, it gives CASGKGTQETQYF.

The chain recombines TRBV24-1 with TRBJ2-5; D possibly corresponds to TRBD1 (6 bases). The CDR3 contains 15 residues. Germline CDR1 is KGHDR and CDR2 is SFDVKD. V dropped 5 bases and J dropped 5 bases, with 17 bases sitting between them. CDR3 residues: CATSGSTGTGETQYF. DNA of the CDR3: TGTGCCACCAGTGGCAGTACAGGGACGGGGGAGACCCAGTACTTC.

This clonotype was seen a handful of times. The V and J genes are TRBV21-1 and TRBJ2-7; TRBD1 is taken as the D call from the table, unchecked against the DNA. TRBV21-1 is a pseudogene segment. The CDR3 has 10 residues. The CDR3 coding sequence is TGTGCCAGCAGCTCGAAAGGGGAGGACTTC. Translation: CASSSKGEDF.

This clonotype was detected ten times or more. The chain joins TRBV28 to TRBJ2-4, with D unclear. The germline V and J ends were trimmed by 1 base and 0 bases, with 7 bases remaining between them. The germline CDR1 and CDR2 sequences are MDHEN and SYDVKM. This CDR3 contains 15 residues. CDR3 in DNA: TGTGCCAGCAGTTTATACGGGCTAGCCAAAAACATTCAGTACTTC. It codes for CASSLYGLAKNIQYF.

In this sample, this clonotype turned up a few times. The chain is built from TRBV6-2 or TRBV6-3 and TRBJ1-5; D remains unclear. V lost 2 bases, J lost 6 bases, and 5 bases lay in between. The CDR3 extends over 12 amino acids. CDR1 is MNHEY, CDR2 SVGEGT, per germline. The CDR3 reads CASSYVGQPQHF. For the CDR3, the DNA is TGTGCCAGCAGTTACGTTGGTCAGCCCCAGCATTTT.